This T cell receptor (beta chain) was identified in a study of PD-1 blockade in classical Hodgkin lymphoma. Data came from immunoSEQ multiplex PCR; TCRdb stores just in-frame clones and leaves some out. The sample has about 36,000 clones; about 70% are singletons. V lost 0 bases to trimming and J lost 4 bases, with 13 bases between them. Germline assignment: CDR1 SGDLS and CDR2 YYNGEE. The CDR3 loop spans 15 amino acids. Every one of the patients relapsed after autologous stem cell transplantation (brentuximab vedotin exposure was variable). The chain combines TRBV9 with TRBJ1-2; D unclear. The TCR sequence derives from a human donor with classical Hodgkin lymphoma. The specimen was peripheral blood mononuclear cells (PBMCs), collected before the second cycle of nivolumab. The DNA of the CDR3 is TGTGCCAGCAGCGTAGCTCGGGAGGGCCGCTATGGCTACACCTTC. Translating gives CASSVAREGRYGYTF.